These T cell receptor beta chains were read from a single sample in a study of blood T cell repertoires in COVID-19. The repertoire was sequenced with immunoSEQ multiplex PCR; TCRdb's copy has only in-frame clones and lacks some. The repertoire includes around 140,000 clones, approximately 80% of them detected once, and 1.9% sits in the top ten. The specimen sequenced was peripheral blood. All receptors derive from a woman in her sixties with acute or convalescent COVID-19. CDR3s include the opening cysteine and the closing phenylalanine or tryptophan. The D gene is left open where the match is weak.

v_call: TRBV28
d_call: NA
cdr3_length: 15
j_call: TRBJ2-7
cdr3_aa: CASSLWVDSSYEQYF

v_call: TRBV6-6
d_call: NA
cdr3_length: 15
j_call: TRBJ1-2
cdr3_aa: CASSYSRQFGYGYTF

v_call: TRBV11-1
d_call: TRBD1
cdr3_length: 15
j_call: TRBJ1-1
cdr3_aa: CASSSLDRANTEAFF

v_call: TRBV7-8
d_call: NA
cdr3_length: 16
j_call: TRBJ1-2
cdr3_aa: CASSLVSQGPSYGYTF

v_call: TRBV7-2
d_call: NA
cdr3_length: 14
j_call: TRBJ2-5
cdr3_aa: CASSFRGPGETQYF

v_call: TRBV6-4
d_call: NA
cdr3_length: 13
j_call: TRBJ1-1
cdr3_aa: CASSFLRGTEAFF

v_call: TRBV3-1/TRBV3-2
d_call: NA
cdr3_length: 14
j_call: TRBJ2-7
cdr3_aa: CASSQGRGRSEQYF

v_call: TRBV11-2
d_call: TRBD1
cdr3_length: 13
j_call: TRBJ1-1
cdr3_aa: CASSLMGDRVAFF

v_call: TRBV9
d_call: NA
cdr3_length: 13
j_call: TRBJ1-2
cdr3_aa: CASTARVDRGYTF

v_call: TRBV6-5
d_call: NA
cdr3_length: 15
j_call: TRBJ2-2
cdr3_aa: CASSLDRRNTGELFF

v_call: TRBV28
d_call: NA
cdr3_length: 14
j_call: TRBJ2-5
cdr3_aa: CASSLPGAERTQYF

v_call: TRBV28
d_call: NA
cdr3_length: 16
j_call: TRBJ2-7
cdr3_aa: CASSLLGAGDSYEQYF

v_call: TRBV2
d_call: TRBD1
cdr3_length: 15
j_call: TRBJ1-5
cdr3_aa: CASGGRGPYNQPQHF

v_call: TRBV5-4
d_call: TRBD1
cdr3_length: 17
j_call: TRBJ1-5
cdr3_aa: CASSFDREGQSNQPQHF

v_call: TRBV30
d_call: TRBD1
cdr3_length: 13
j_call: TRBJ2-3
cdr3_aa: CAWSVGGPDTQYF

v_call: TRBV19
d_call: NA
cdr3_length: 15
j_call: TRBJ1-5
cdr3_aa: CASSQGVRSDQPQHF

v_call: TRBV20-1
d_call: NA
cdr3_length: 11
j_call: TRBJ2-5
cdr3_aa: CSAPTLETQYF

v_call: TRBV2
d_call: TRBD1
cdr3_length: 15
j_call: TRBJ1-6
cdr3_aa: CASSEIGTGNSPLHF

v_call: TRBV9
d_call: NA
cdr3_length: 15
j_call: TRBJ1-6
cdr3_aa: CASSVAEGHRSPLHF

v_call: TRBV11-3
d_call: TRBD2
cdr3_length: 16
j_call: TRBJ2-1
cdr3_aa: CASSPGGGRAYNEQFF

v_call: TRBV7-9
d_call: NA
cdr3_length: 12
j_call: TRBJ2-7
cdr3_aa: CASQGSSYEQYF

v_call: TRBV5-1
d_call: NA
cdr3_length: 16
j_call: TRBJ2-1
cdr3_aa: CASSLIGDSSYNEQFF

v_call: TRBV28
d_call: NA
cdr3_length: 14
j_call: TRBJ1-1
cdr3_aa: CASSSPGLYTEAFF

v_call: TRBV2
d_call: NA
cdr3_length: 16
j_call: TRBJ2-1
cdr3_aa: CASSGGRRALINEQFF

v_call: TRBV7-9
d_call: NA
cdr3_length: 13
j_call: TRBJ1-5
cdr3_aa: CASSLGGGQPQHF

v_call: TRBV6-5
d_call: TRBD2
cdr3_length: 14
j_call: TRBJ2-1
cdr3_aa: CANGLAGVVNEQFF

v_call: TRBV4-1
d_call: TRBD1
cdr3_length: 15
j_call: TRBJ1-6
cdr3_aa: CASSPQGTNNSPLHF

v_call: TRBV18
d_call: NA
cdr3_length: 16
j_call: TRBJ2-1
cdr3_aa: CASSPQEYTSVNEQFF

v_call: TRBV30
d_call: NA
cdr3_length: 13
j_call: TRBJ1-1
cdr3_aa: CAWSVRGNTEAFF

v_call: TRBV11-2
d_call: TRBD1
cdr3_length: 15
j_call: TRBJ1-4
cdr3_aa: CASSPTGGADEKLFF

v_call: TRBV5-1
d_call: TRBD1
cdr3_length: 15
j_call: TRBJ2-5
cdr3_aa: CASSLTGQGRETQYF

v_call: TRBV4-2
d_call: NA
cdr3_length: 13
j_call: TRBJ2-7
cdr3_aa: CASSQGGDYEQYF

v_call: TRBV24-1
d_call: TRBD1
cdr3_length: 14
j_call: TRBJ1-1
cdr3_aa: CATSGTGENTEAFF

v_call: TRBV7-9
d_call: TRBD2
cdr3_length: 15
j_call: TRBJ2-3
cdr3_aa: CASSPRGGATDTQYF

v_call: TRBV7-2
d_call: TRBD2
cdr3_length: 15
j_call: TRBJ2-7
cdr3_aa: CASSLYASGSYEQYF

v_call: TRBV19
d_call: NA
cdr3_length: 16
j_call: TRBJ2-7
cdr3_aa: CASSIRMLDLVPKQYF

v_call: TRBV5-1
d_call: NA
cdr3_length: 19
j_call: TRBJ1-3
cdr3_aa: CASSLGPMSTGYSGNTIYF

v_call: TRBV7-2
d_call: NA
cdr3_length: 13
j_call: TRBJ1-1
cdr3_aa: CASSLQGNTEAFF

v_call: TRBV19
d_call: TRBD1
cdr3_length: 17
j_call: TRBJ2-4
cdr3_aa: CASSIGTGLPTGDIQYF

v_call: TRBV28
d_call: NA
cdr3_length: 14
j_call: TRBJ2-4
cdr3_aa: CASSPRVVKNIQYF

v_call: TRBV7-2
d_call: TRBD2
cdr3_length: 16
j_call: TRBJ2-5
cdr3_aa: CASSTQRLAGTETQYF

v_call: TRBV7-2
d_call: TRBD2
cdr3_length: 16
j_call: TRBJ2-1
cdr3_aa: CASSFRPGRANNEQFF

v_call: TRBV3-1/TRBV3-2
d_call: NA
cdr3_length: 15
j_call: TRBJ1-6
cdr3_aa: CASSQELRANSPLHF

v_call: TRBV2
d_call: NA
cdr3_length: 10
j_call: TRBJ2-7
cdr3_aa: CASSAYEQYF

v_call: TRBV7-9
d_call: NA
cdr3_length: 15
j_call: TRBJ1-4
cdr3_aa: CASSLEAGIDEKLFF

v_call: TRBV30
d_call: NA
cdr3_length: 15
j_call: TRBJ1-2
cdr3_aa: CAWNAGGGSNYGYTF

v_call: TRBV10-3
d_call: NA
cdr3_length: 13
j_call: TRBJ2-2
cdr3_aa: CAISDSGTGELFF

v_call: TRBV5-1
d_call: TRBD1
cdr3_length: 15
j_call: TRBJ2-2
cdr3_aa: CASSLRQGPTGELFF

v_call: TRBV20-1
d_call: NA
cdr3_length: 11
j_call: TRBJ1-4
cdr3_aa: CSAPRDEKLFF

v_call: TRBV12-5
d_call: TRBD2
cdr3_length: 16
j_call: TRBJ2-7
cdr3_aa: CASGLGLALSSYEQYF

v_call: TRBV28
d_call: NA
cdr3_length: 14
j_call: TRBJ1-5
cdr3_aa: CASITQGNNQPQHF

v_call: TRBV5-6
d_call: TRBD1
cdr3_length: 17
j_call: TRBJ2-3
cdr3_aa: CASSLLGTGRSTDTQYF

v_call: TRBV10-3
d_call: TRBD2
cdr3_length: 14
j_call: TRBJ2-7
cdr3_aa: CAISDLAGSYEQYF

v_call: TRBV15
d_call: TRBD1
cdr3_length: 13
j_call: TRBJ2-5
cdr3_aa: CATTARGRETQYF

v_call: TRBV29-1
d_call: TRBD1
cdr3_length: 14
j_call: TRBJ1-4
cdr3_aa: CSVRHGTGVEKLFF